The entry that follows covers one T cell receptor (beta chain) sequence. The antigen remains unidentified. This record comes from a study of response to subunit inactivated influenza vaccine. Study results and limitations: Few new T cells, the authors suggested, are recruited by each seasonal influenza vaccination.

TCRdb redid the calling of the RT-PCR reads with MiXCR, one entry per CDR3 protein. The sample yields around 530,000 distinct CDR3 sequences, more than 15% seen once. Looked up from germline, CDR1 is MNHEY and CDR2 is SMNVEV (reference sequence). With 8 bases removed from V and 7 bases from J, the gap between germline ends came to 17 bases. The CDR3 covers 13 residues. V is TRBV27 and J is TRBJ1-2; no firm D call. This receptor was obtained from a man in his fifties or sixties who received an inactivated influenza vaccine. The specimen was CD4+ T cells sorted from PBMCs, collected roughly 24 months after vaccination. CDR3 bases: TGTGCCAGCCAATCACCCAATCGGGGTGGCTACACCTTC. Protein: CASQSPNRGGYTF.